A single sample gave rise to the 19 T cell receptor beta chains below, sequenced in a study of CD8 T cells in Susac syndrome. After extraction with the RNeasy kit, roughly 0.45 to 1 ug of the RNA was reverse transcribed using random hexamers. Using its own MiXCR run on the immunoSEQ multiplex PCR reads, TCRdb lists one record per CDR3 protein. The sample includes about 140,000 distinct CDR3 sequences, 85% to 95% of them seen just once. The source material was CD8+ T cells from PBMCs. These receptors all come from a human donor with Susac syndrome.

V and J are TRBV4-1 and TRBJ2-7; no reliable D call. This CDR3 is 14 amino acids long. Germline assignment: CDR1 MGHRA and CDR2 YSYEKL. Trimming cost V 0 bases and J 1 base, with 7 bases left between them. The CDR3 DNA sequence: TGCGCCAGCAGCCAAGAGGGTTATTCCTACGAGCAGTACTTC. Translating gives CASSQEGYSYEQYF.

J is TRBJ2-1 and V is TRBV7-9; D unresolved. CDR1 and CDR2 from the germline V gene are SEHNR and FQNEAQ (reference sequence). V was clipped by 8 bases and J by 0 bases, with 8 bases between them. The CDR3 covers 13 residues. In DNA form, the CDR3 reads TGTGCCAGCGTACCAAGCTCCTACAATGAGCAGTTCTTC. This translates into CASVPSSYNEQFF.

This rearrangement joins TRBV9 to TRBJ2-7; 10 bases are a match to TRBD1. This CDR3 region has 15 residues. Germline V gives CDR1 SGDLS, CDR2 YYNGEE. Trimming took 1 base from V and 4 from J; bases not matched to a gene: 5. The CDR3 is CASSVSWDRGYEQYF. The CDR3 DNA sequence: TGTGCCAGCAGCGTATCCTGGGACAGGGGATACGAGCAGTACTTC.

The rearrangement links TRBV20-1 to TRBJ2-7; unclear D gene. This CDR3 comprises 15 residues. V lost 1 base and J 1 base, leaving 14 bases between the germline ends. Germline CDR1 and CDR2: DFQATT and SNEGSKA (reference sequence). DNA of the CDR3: TGCAGTGCTAGAGTCTGGCAGATATTTTCCTACGAGCAGTACTTC. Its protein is CSARVWQIFSYEQYF.

The chain's CDR3 is CASSDSGGNTEAFF. In DNA, the CDR3 is TGTGCCAGCAGTGACTCGGGGGGGAACACTGAAGCTTTCTTT. V gene TRBV6-4 combines with J gene TRBJ1-1; perhaps TRBD1 as D (5 bases). CDR3 size: 14 residues. The V end lost 0 bases, the J end lost 1 base, and 6 bases lay between the germline ends. The germline gives CDR1 MRHNA, CDR2 SNTAGT.

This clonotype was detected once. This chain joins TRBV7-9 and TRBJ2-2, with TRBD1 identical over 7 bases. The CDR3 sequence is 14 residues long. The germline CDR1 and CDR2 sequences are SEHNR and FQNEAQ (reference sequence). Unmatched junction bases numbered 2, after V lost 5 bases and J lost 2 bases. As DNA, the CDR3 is TGTGCCAGCAGCGGGGACAGAAACACCGGGGAGCTGTTTTTT. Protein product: CASSGDRNTGELFF.

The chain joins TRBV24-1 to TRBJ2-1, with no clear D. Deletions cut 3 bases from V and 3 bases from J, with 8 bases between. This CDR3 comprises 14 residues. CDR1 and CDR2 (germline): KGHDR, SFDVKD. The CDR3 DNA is TGTGCCACCAGTGATCCATTAAGCTACAATGAGCAGTTCTTC. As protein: CATSDPLSYNEQFF.

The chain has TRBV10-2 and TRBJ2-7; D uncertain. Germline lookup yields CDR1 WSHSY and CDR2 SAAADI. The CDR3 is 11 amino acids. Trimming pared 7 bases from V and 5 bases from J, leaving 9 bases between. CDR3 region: CASTSSNEQYF. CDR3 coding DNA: TGCGCCAGCACCTCAAGTAACGAGCAGTACTTC.

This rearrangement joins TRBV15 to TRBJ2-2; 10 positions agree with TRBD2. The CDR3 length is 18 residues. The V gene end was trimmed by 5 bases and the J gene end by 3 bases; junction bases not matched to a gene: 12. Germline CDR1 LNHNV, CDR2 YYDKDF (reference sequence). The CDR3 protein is CATSYRTSGWGHTGELFF. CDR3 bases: TGTGCCACCAGCTACCGGACTAGCGGCTGGGGCCACACCGGGGAGCTGTTTTTT.

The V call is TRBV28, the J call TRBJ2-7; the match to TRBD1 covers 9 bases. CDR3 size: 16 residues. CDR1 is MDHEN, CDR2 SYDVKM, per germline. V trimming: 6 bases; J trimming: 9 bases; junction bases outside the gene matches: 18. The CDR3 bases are TGTGCCAGCAGCTACCGGGACAGGGTGGAGTATGTATGGCAGTACTTC. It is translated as CASSYRDRVEYVWQYF.

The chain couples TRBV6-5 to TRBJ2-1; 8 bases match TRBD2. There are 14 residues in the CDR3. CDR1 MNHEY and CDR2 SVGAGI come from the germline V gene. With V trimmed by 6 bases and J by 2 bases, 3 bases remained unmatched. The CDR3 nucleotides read TGTGCCAGCAGCGATAGCGGGACCTACAATGAGCAGTTCTTC. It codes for CASSDSGTYNEQFF.

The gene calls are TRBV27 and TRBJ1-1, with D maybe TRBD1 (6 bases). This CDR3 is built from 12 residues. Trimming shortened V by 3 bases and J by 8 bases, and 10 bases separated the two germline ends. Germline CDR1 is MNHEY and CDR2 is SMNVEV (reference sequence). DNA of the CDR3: TGTGCCAGCAGTTTCACGGGGACAGAAGCTTTCTTT. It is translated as CASSFTGTEAFF.

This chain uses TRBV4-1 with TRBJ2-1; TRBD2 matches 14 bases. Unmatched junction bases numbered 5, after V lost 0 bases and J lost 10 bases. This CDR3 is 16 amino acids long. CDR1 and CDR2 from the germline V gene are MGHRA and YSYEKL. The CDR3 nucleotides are TGCGCCAGCAGCCAAGATCCGGGACTAGCGGGAGTAGAGCAGTTCTTC. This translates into CASSQDPGLAGVEQFF.

The CDR3 bases are TGTGCCTGGAGTGTACGGTGGTTGAACAGTCCTTATCAGCCCCAGCATTTT. This codes for CAWSVRWLNSPYQPQHF. The gene calls are TRBV30 and TRBJ1-5; D not resolved. V dropped 0 bases and J dropped 5 bases, with 20 bases sitting between them. The CDR3 runs to 17 residues. CDR1 is GTSNPN and CDR2 is SVGIG in the germline V gene (reference sequence).

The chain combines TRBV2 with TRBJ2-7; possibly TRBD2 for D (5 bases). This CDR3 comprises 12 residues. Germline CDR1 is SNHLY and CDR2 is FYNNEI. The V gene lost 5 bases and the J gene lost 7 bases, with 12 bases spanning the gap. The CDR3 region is CASSPLRGEQYF. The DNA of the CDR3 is TGTGCCAGCAGTCCCCTCCGGGGTGAGCAGTACTTC.

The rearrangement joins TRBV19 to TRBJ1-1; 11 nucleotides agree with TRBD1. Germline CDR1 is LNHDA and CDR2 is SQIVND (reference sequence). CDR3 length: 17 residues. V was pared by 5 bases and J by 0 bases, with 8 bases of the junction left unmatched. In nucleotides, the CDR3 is TGTGCCAGTAGTTCCTGGACAGGGGGCACCGTGAACACTGAAGCTTTCTTT. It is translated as CASSSWTGGTVNTEAFF.

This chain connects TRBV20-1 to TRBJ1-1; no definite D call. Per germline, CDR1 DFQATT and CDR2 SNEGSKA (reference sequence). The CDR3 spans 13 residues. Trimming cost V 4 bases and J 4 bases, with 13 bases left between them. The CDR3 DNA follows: TGCAGTGCTACTACACGAACATTCACTGAAGCTTTCTTT. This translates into CSATTRTFTEAFF.

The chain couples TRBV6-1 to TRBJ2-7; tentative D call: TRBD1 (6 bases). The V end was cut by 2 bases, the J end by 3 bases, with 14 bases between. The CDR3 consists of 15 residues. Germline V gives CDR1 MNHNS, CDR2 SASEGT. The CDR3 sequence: CASSEMDSLSYEQYF. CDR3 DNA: TGTGCCAGCAGTGAAATGGACAGCCTAAGCTACGAGCAGTACTTC.

The CDR3 spells CSVHVVDAAANIQYF. In nucleotides, the CDR3 is TGCAGCGTCCACGTCGTGGACGCGGCGGCAAACATTCAGTACTTC. This chain connects TRBV29-1 to TRBJ2-4; D gene ambiguous. The ends were cut back, 6 bases at V and 6 bases at J, with 21 bases in the middle. CDR1 and CDR2 from the germline V gene are SQVTM and ANQGSEA. This CDR3 is built from 15 residues.